This T cell receptor beta chain was found in a study of blood T cell repertoires in COVID-19. Study-wide context: Collection of acute and convalescent COVID-19 samples took place in the United States, Italy and Spain. PBMCs, B-cell-depleted T cells, or T cells provided the cDNA or gDNA that made up the material.

V lost 3 bases and J lost 1, with 13 bases in between. The germline V gene encodes CDR1 SGDLS and CDR2 YYNGEE. The CDR3 contains 15 residues. Source study methods: Reference gene primer amplification in the assay estimated nucleated cell counts. Sequencing was performed with immunoSEQ multiplex PCR; in TCRdb, only in-frame clones are kept and a portion is missing. That table supplies the V and J calls and clone size; D and trimming were determined from the DNA. This table holds approximately 77,000 clones, approximately 90% found once. The sequenced material came from peripheral blood. This clonotype originated in a man aged 45-60 years with active COVID-19. The chain has TRBV9 and TRBJ1-2; D unclear. CDR3 in amino acids: CASSGVSGYNYGYTF. DNA for the CDR3: TGTGCCAGCAGCGGGGTATCGGGGTATAACTATGGCTACACCTTC.